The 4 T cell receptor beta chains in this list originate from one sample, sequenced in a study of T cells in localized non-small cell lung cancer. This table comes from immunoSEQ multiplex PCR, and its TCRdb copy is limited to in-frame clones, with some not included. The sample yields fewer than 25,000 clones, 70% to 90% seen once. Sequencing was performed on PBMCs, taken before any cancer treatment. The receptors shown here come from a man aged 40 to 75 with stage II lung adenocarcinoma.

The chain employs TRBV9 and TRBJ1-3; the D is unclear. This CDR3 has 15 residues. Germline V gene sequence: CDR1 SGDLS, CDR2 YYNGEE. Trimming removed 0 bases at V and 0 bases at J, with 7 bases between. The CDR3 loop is CASSVAESSGNTIYF. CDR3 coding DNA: TGTGCCAGCAGCGTAGCCGAGAGCTCTGGAAACACCATATATTTT.

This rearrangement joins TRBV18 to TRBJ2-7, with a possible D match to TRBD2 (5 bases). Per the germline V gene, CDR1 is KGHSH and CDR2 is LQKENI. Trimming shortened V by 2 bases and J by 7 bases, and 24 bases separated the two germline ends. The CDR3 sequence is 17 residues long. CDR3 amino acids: CASSPNNPEALLGEQYF. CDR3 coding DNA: TGTGCCAGCTCACCAAATAATCCGGAGGCACTCCTGGGTGAGCAGTACTTC.

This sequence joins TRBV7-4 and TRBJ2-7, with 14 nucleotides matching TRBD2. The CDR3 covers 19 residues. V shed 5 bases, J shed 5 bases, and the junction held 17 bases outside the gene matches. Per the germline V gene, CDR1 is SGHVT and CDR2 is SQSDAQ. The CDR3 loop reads CASSQGPGTSGRRQHEQYF. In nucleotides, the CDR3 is TGTGCCAGCAGCCAGGGCCCCGGGACTAGCGGGAGAAGGCAGCACGAGCAGTACTTC.

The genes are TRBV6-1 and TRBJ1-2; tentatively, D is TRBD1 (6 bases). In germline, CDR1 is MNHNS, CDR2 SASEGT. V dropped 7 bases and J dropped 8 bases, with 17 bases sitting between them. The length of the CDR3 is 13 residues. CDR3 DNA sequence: TGTGCCAGCACCCTTGGGGAAGGGGGAGGCTACACCTTC. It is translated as CASTLGEGGGYTF.